The next 24 T cell receptor beta chains were all read from a single sample in a study of blood T cell repertoires in COVID-19. The assay was immunoSEQ multiplex PCR, and TCRdb's table has in-frame clones only and misses some. The profile shows almost 25,000 clones, about 81% of them singletons. Sequences were obtained from peripheral blood. The receptors here all came from a human donor in a cohort sampled during active COVID-19.

This clone was counted between two and nine times. V usage is TRBV4-1 and J usage is TRBJ1-1; no reliable D call. The V end was cut by 1 base, the J end by 11 bases, with 11 bases between. CDR3 size: 12 residues. CDR1 is MGHRA, CDR2 YSYEKL, per germline. CDR3 bases: TGCGCCAGCAGCCAAGTTAGAGGGCTGGCTTTCTTT. Encoded protein: CASSQVRGLAFF.

This clone is hyperexpanded within its sample. The rearrangement joins TRBV19 to TRBJ2-7; 11 nucleotides agree with TRBD2. This CDR3 has 14 residues. From germline, CDR1 is LNHDA and CDR2 SQIVND (reference sequence). V lost 4 bases to trimming and J lost 2 bases; unmatched junction nucleotides: 1. The CDR3 nucleotides read TGTGCCAGTAGTACACTAGCGGGGGCCTACGAGCAGTACTTC. Protein: CASSTLAGAYEQYF.

This chain joins TRBV29-1 and TRBJ2-7; 10 bases match TRBD1. The CDR3 is 12 amino acids. Germline CDR1 SQVTM, CDR2 ANQGSEA. The CDR3 DNA sequence: TGCAGTGCAGGGACAGGGGTATACGAGCAGTACTTC. It is translated as CSAGTGVYEQYF.

The chain combines TRBV19 with TRBJ1-6; 10 bases are a match to TRBD1. The CDR3 is 15 residues long. Germline values: CDR1 LNHDA, CDR2 SQIVND (reference sequence). J gave up 7 bases and V 2 bases, and 2 bases lay outside the gene matches. The CDR3 loop is CASSIPGQGNSPLHF. The CDR3 DNA follows: TGTGCCAGTAGTATACCGGGACAGGGGAATTCACCCCTCCACTTT.

The rearrangement joins TRBV18 to TRBJ2-5; no clear D gene. The CDR3 covers 14 residues. V lost 4 bases and J 0 bases, leaving 9 bases between the germline ends. From germline, CDR1 is KGHSH and CDR2 LQKENI. The CDR3 spells CASSQATYQETQYF. The CDR3 nucleotides are TGTGCCAGCTCACAGGCGACTTACCAAGAGACCCAGTACTTC.

V and J are TRBV5-4 and TRBJ1-6; D is possibly TRBD1 (5 bases). The CDR3 sequence is 17 residues long. Trimming removed 1 base at V and 0 bases at J, with 11 bases between. CDR1 is SGHNT, CDR2 YYREEE, per germline (reference sequence). The CDR3 nucleotides are TGTGCCAGCAGCTTGTATAGGGGTCCCTCCTATAATTCACCCCTCCACTTT. This translates into CASSLYRGPSYNSPLHF.

A few counts support this clone. The gene calls are TRBV4-2 and TRBJ2-7; D uncertain. This CDR3 has 14 amino acids. Deletions cut 3 bases from V and 2 bases from J, with 11 bases between. Germline V lookup: CDR1 LGHNA, CDR2 YNFKEQ. Here the CDR3 reads CASSQPTETYEQYF. CDR3 in DNA: TGTGCCAGCAGCCAGCCCACAGAGACCTACGAGCAGTACTTC.

The V and J genes are TRBV6-2 or TRBV6-3 and TRBJ2-3, with TRBD2 identical over 11 bases. Germline CDR1 is MNHEY and CDR2 is SVGEGT. V lost 4 bases and J lost 2; bases outside the gene matches: 2. The CDR3 is made up of 15 amino acids. CDR3 residues: CASSLGLAVTDTQYF. The DNA of the CDR3 is TGTGCCAGCAGTTTGGGACTAGCGGTCACAGATACGCAGTATTTT.

This clone rates as medium-sized. The chain joins TRBV7-9 to TRBJ2-3; a possible D gene is TRBD2 (5 bases). This CDR3 is built from 15 residues. The ends were cut back, 1 base at V and 2 bases at J, with 10 bases in the middle. The germline CDR1 and CDR2 sequences are SEHNR and FQNEAQ (reference sequence). The chain's CDR3 is CASSLVADYTDTQYF. The CDR3 DNA reads TGTGCCAGCAGCTTAGTAGCAGACTACACAGATACGCAGTATTTT.

V usage is TRBV5-4 and J usage is TRBJ1-5, with D hard to call. Germline CDR1 reads SGHNT; CDR2 reads YYREEE (reference sequence). The CDR3 runs to 14 residues. V was shortened by 0 bases and J by 11 bases, with 15 bases between the two germline ends. In nucleotides, the CDR3 is TGTGCCAGCAGCTTGGATCTGGTTTTGGAGTCCCAGCATTTT. Translation: CASSLDLVLESQHF.

The chain couples TRBV11-3 to TRBJ2-7, with 9 bases lining up with TRBD1. V lost 5 bases, J lost 6 bases, and 5 bases stayed unmatched. Germline V CDR1 and CDR2: SGHNT, YENEEA. The CDR3 is made up of 13 amino acids. This chain's CDR3 is CASSPWDRAEQYF. Here the CDR3 DNA reads TGTGCCAGCAGCCCTTGGGACAGGGCCGAGCAGTACTTC.

In its sample, this clone was seen a few times. V gene TRBV27 combines with J gene TRBJ1-4; 8 bases match TRBD1. The CDR3 sequence is 15 residues long. V was pared by 5 bases and J by 0 bases, with 2 bases of the junction left unmatched. The germline V gene has CDR1 MNHEY and CDR2 SMNVEV (reference sequence). CDR3 bases: TGTGCCAGCAGTCCAGGGGGCTCAACTAATGAAAAACTGTTTTTT. Amino acid sequence: CASSPGGSTNEKLFF.

This rearrangement joins TRBV7-7 to TRBJ1-2; 11 bases fit TRBD1. CDR1 and CDR2 from the germline V gene are SSHAT and FNYEAQ (reference sequence). The CDR3 consists of 15 residues. V was pared by 1 base and J by 5 bases, with 3 bases of the junction left unmatched. CDR3 region: CASSLGDRGIYGYTF. The DNA for the CDR3 is TGTGCCAGCAGCTTAGGGGACAGGGGGATATATGGCTACACCTTC.

The chain employs TRBV9 and TRBJ2-3, with D perhaps matching TRBD2 (5 bases). Germline V lookup: CDR1 SGDLS, CDR2 YYNGEE. This CDR3 comprises 15 residues. V lost 4 bases to trimming and J lost 0 bases, with 12 bases between them. DNA for the CDR3: TGTGCCAGCAGCCCTACGGGAACCAGCACAGATACGCAGTATTTT. Translating it yields CASSPTGTSTDTQYF.

The chain couples TRBV6-5 to TRBJ1-1; 8 nucleotides match TRBD1. Germline CDR1 MNHEY, CDR2 SVGAGI. The CDR3 covers 13 residues. V trimming: 5 bases; J trimming: 11 bases; junction bases outside the gene matches: 10. CDR3 loop: CASSQPGTGWAFF. DNA for the CDR3: TGTGCCAGCAGTCAACCCGGGACAGGATGGGCTTTCTTT.

V and J are TRBV4-2 and TRBJ2-5, with 8 bases aligning to TRBD2. Germline CDR1 and CDR2: LGHNA and YNFKEQ. The CDR3 is 18 amino acids. Losses at the gene ends were 0 bases for V and 4 bases for J; bases not matched to a gene: 13. The CDR3 DNA sequence: TGTGCCAGCAGCCAAGATACCCACGGGGGGGCAGAAGTAGAGACCCAGTACTTC. Amino acid sequence: CASSQDTHGGAEVETQYF.

The chain links TRBV6-5 to TRBJ1-5, with D possibly TRBD1 on 6 matching bases. This CDR3 comprises 15 residues. In germline, CDR1 is MNHEY, CDR2 SVGAGI. Trimming stripped 5 bases from V and 4 bases from J, with 15 bases between. CDR3 sequence reads: CASSPTRGPNQPQHF. In DNA form, the CDR3 reads TGTGCCAGCAGTCCAACCAGGGGCCCGAATCAGCCCCAGCATTTT.

V usage is TRBV9 and J usage is TRBJ1-2; D unclear. This CDR3 has 15 amino acids. Germline V gene sequence: CDR1 SGDLS, CDR2 YYNGEE. V dropped 0 bases and J dropped 6 bases, with 15 bases sitting between them. The CDR3 spells CASSVGPRSEHGYTF. The CDR3 DNA reads as TGTGCCAGCAGCGTAGGCCCCCGAAGCGAACATGGCTACACCTTC. Combining the CDR3 with reference TRBV9 and TRBJ1-2 gives the whole variable domain DSGVTQTPKHLITATGQRVTLRCSPRSGDLSVYWYQQSLDQGLQFLIQYYNGEERAKGNILERFSAQQFPDLHSELNLSSLELGDSALYFCASSVGPRSEHGYTFGSGTRLTVV.

V and J are TRBV6-1 and TRBJ2-3, with 7 bases fitting TRBD1. This CDR3 is 17 amino acids long. V dropped 2 bases and J dropped 6; count of bases not matched to a gene: 14. Germline V gives CDR1 MNHNS, CDR2 SASEGT. The CDR3: CASSEFGPTGRADTQYF. CDR3 DNA sequence: TGTGCCAGCAGTGAATTCGGCCCGACAGGGCGAGCGGATACGCAGTATTTT.

The chain couples TRBV20-1 to TRBJ2-5, with 9 bases fitting TRBD1. Germline V gene data show CDR1 as DFQATT and CDR2 as SNEGSKA (reference sequence). This CDR3 is 16 amino acids long. The junction had 10 bases not matched to a gene; V was cut back by 3 bases and J by 2 bases. The CDR3 DNA follows: TGCAGTGCTAGTCCTATAACAGGGGGCGGACAAGAGACCCAGTACTTC. This sequence encodes CSASPITGGGQETQYF.

The rearrangement links TRBV5-1 to TRBJ1-2; D gene uncertain. Trimming stripped 0 bases from V and 5 bases from J, with 14 bases between. CDR3 length: 15 amino acids. Germline V gene data show CDR1 as SGHRS and CDR2 as YFSETQ. The CDR3 nucleotides read TGCGCCAGCAGCTTGGGACACTCCACCCTTTATGGCTACACCTTC. Its translation: CASSLGHSTLYGYTF.

The chain combines TRBV11-2 with TRBJ2-7; a weak D match, TRBD2 (6 bases). V was shortened by 6 bases and J by 0 bases, with 15 bases between the two germline ends. The CDR3 is 15 amino acids. Germline lookup yields CDR1 SGHAT and CDR2 FQNNGV. The CDR3 sequence: CASRRDGGTSYEQYF. The CDR3 DNA reads TGTGCCAGCAGACGAGACGGCGGGACCTCCTACGAGCAGTACTTC.

The genes are TRBV5-1 and TRBJ2-1; no clear D gene. V was cut by 0 bases and J by 8 bases, with 18 bases left in between. Germline V gives CDR1 SGHRS, CDR2 YFSETQ. The CDR3 runs 16 residues. The CDR3 is CASSLEVRVRFHEQFF. The CDR3 DNA is TGCGCCAGCAGCTTGGAGGTTCGGGTGAGGTTCCATGAGCAGTTCTTC.

V gene TRBV28 combines with J gene TRBJ2-7, with D maybe TRBD1 (6 bases). Germline V gene sequence: CDR1 MDHEN, CDR2 SYDVKM. This CDR3 contains 14 residues. The V gene lost 5 bases and the J gene lost 7 bases, with 18 bases spanning the gap. The CDR3 region is CASSPKMDRREQYF. The CDR3 DNA reads as TGTGCCAGCAGTCCCAAAATGGACAGAAGAGAGCAGTACTTC.